What follows is one T cell receptor (beta chain) and its context. The trim removed 3 bases at V and 0 bases at J, leaving 1 base unmatched. This CDR3 has 14 amino acids. Germline V gene lookup returns CDR1 SGHRS and CDR2 YFSETQ. The data were taken from a study of blood T cell repertoires in COVID-19. The authors' processing: Reference gene primer amplification yielded estimated nucleated cell counts. The protocol was immunoSEQ multiplex PCR, while the TCRdb copy is restricted to in-frame clones and leaves out a portion. V, J and clone size were drawn from that table, and D and trimming were deduced from the DNA. The sample has about 240,000 clones; around 81% are singletons.

The sequencing sample was made of peripheral blood. The genes are TRBV5-1 and TRBJ2-5; the match to TRBD2 covers 8 bases. The source of this sequence is a man aged 30 to 45 who had recovered from COVID-19. The CDR3 sequence: CASSWRGDQETQYF. The CDR3 DNA reads as TGCGCCAGCAGCTGGCGGGGGGACCAAGAGACCCAGTACTTC.